This T cell receptor (beta chain) was sequenced during a study of T-cell reconstitution after alpha-beta-depleted transplantation in children. Unique molecular identifiers featured in how the TCRbeta library was prepared. MiXCR, applied by TCRdb to the PCR reads, yields one record per CDR3 protein. The table lists around 440,000 distinct CDR3 sequences, under 20% of them singletons, with over 25% in the top ten. V lost 4 bases and J lost 4; bases outside the gene matches: 4. Germline assignment: CDR1 SGHRS and CDR2 YFSETQ. This CDR3 comprises 13 residues. This clonotype was detected only a few times. The antigen remains undetermined. Study-wide points: Recipient T cells and thymic progenitors that survived gave rise to the high TCRbeta diversity observed at day 60 in some patients. From newly produced T cells came most of the T-cell counts and diversity one year after transplant. Alpha-beta T cells about two months after transplant reportedly derived from several hundred expanded graft clones.

Source: PBMCs, mostly from graft donor cells, taken 360 days after TCRalphabeta/CD19-depleted stem cell transplant. The receptor was derived from a boy younger than two who had a stem cell transplant for Wiskott-Aldrich syndrome, so the T cells may come from the graft donor. The chain carries TRBV5-1 and TRBJ1-2, with 7 bases identical to TRBD1. CDR3 bases: TGCGCCAGCAGCCGGGACAGCTTCTATGGCTACACCTTC. It encodes CASSRDSFYGYTF.